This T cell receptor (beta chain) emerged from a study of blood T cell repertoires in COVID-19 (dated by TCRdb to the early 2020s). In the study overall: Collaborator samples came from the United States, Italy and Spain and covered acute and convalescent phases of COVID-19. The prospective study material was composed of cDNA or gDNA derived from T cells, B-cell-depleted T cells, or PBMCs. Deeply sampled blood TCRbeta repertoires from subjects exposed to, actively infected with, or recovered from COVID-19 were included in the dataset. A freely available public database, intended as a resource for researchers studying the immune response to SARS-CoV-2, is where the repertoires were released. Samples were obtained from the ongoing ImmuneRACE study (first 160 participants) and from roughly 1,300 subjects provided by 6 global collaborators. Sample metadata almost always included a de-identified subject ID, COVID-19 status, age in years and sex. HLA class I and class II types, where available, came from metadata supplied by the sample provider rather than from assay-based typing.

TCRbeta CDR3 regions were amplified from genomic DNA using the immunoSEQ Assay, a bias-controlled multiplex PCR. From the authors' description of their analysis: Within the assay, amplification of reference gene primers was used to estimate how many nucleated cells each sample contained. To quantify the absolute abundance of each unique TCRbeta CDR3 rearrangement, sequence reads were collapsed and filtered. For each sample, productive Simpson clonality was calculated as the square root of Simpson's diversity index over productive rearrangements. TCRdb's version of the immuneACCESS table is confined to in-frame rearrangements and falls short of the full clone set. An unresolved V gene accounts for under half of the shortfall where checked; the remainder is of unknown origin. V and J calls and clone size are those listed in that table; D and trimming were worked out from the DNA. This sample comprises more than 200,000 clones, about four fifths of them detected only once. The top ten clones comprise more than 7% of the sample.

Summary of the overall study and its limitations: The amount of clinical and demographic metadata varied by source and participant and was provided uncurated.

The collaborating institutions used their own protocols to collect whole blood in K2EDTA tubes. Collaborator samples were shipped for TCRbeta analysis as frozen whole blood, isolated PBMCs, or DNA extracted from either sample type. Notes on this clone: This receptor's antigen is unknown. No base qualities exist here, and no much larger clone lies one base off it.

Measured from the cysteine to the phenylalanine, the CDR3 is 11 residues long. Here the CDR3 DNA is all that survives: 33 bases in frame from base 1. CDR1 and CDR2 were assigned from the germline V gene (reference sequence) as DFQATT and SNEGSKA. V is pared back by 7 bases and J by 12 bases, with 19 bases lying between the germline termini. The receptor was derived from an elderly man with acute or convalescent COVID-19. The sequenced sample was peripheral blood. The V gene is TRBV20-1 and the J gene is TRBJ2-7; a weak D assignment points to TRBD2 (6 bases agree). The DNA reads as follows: TGCAGTGTCTCAACCGGGACTCTCCTGTACTTC. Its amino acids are CSVSTGTLLYF.